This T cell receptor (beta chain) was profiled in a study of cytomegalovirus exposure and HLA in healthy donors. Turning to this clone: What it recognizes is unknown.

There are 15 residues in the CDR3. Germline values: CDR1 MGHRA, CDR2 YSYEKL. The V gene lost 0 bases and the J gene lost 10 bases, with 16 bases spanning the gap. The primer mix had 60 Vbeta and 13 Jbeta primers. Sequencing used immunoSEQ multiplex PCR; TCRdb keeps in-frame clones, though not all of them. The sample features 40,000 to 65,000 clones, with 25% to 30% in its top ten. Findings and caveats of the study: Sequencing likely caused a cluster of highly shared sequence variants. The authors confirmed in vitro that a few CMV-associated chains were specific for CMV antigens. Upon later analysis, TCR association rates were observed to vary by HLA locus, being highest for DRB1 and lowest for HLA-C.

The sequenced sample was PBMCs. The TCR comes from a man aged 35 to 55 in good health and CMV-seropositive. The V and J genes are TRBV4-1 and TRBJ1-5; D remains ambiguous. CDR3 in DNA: TGCGCCAGCAGCCAAGATTTGGCAGGCCCGGGACCCCAGCATTTT. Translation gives CASSQDLAGPGPQHF.